This T cell receptor (beta chain) emerged from a study of blood T cell repertoires in COVID-19. Study-wide background: Sites in the United States, Italy and Spain provided acute and convalescent COVID-19 samples.

CDR1 SGHVS and CDR2 FQNEAQ come from the germline V gene. J was trimmed by 7 bases and V by 6 bases; bases with no gene match: 5. The CDR3 covers 13 residues. Seattle-derived patients entered the study during active infection and were followed longitudinally. Original data processing: Reference gene primer amplification yielded estimated nucleated cell counts. The protocol was immunoSEQ multiplex PCR, while the TCRdb copy is restricted to in-frame clones and leaves out a portion. That table is the source of V, J and clone size, and D and trimming were worked out from the DNA. The table records some 240,000 clones, more than 75% of them present only once.

Sequencing was performed on peripheral blood. This chain joins TRBV7-8 and TRBJ2-1; TRBD1 aligns across 8 bases. The source is a woman in her sixties or seventies with COVID-19, enrolled during active disease. For the CDR3, the DNA is TGTGCCAGCAGGGAGAACAGGGGGAATGAGCAGTTCTTC. It yields the protein CASRENRGNEQFF.